The 19 T cell receptor beta chains presented below share a single source sample, sequenced in a study of shared T cell receptors in the human thymus. Profiled with immunoSEQ multiplex PCR; TCRdb holds only in-frame clones, not every one. This sample carries 600,000 to 900,000 clones, approximately 85% of them seen once, and the ten largest clones take roughly 0.01%. A further study also used this sample, focusing on human thymus T cells.

Sequenced input: thymocytes. All receptors come from a girl under three years old with a congenital heart defect.

The chain recombines TRBV28 with TRBJ1-1; D gene uncertain. The V end lost 7 bases, the J end lost 1 base, and 25 bases lay between the germline ends. The germline V gene encodes CDR1 MDHEN and CDR2 SYDVKM. This CDR3 is 18 amino acids long. CDR3 region: CASKSNTGRVETNTEAFF. CDR3 nucleotide sequence: TGTGCCAGCAAATCCAATACGGGGAGGGTGGAAACGAACACTGAAGCTTTCTTT.

This clone was found once. The V and J genes are TRBV11-2 and TRBJ2-1, with a weak D call TRBD1 (6 bases). The length of the CDR3 is 16 residues. Germline values: CDR1 SGHAT, CDR2 FQNNGV. V dropped 5 bases and J dropped 6 bases, with 20 bases sitting between them. CDR3 amino acids: CASSPVSKDRLNEQFF. The CDR3 coding sequence is TGTGCCAGCAGCCCGGTATCTAAGGACAGACTCAATGAGCAGTTCTTC.

Notes on this clone: One end of the junction does not line up with germline, which may come from a read error. The gene calls are TRBV29-1 and TRBJ2-3, with D possibly TRBD1 on 6 matching bases. Germline V lookup: CDR1 SQVTM, CDR2 ANQGSEA. The CDR3 extends over 13 amino acids. The CDR3 reads CSAERTAADTQYF. CDR3 DNA: TGCAGCGCTGAACGGACAGCGGCAGATACGCAGTATTTT.

J is TRBJ1-4 and V is TRBV2, with D possibly matching TRBD1 (5 bases). CDR1 is SNHLY, CDR2 FYNNEI, per germline. The CDR3 runs 14 residues. The V gene lost 3 bases and the J gene lost 5 bases, with 10 bases spanning the gap. CDR3 nucleotide sequence: TGTGCCAGCAGTGAGGGGCGGCAGAATGAAAAACTGTTTTTT. Its translation: CASSEGRQNEKLFF.

This chain connects TRBV5-1 to TRBJ1-1; a possible D gene is TRBD1 (5 bases). Per germline, CDR1 SGHRS and CDR2 YFSETQ. The germline V and J ends were trimmed by 4 bases and 10 bases, with 17 bases remaining between them. This CDR3 has 13 residues. The CDR3 nucleotides are TGCGCCAGCAGCATTGGACAACGCTCGGGAGCTTTCTTT. This gives the protein CASSIGQRSGAFF. Supplemented by reference TRBV5-1 and TRBJ1-1, the full variable domain reads KAGVTQTPRYLIKTRGQQVTLSCSPISGHRSVSWYQQTPGQGLQFLFEYFSETQRNKGNFPGRFSGRQFSNSRSEMNVSTLELGDSALYLCASSIGQRSGAFFGQGTRLTVV.

The chain couples TRBV19 to TRBJ2-1; TRBD1 might be the D (5 bases). Germline V CDR1 and CDR2: LNHDA, SQIVND (reference sequence). The CDR3 extends over 14 amino acids. Trimming shortened V by 4 bases and J by 8 bases, and 15 bases separated the two germline ends. CDR3 DNA sequence: TGTGCCAGTAGTAGACAGACACTGGACGATGAGCAGTTCTTC. It codes for CASSRQTLDDEQFF.

This clone was observed once. The V gene is TRBV19, the J gene TRBJ2-2, with 10 bases fitting TRBD2. Looked up from germline, CDR1 is LNHDA and CDR2 is SQIVND (reference sequence). With V trimmed by 7 bases and J by 6 bases, 5 bases remained unmatched. The CDR3 spans 14 residues. The DNA for the CDR3 is TGTGCCAGTAAGCGGCTAGCGGGGGCCGGGGAGCTGTTTTTT. Its translation: CASKRLAGAGELFF.

This chain connects TRBV4-1 to TRBJ1-5; D gene ambiguous. Germline CDR1 MGHRA, CDR2 YSYEKL. The CDR3 runs 17 residues. Trimming left V 4 bases short and J 2 bases short, with 18 bases between. The CDR3 DNA sequence: TGCGCCAGCAGCCGTTTCGGAGAGGGTTCCCGCAATCAGCCCCAGCATTTT. Its protein is CASSRFGEGSRNQPQHF.

This chain joins TRBV27 and TRBJ2-1; the match to TRBD1 covers 7 bases. Trimming at V came to 5 bases and at J to 7 bases, leaving 5 bases not matched to a gene. CDR1 is MNHEY, CDR2 SMNVEV, per germline (reference sequence). The CDR3 consists of 13 residues. Here the CDR3 DNA reads TGTGCCAGCAGTATCCACAGGGGTAATGAGCAGTTCTTC. Translating gives CASSIHRGNEQFF.

The chain recombines TRBV10-2 with TRBJ2-7; tentatively, D is TRBD1 (6 bases). Trimming took 5 bases from V and 6 from J, leaving 14 bases between them. Germline V gene lookup returns CDR1 WSHSY and CDR2 SAAADI. This CDR3 has 13 residues. The CDR3 DNA reads as TGCGCCAGCAGTAGGAATACAGGGCTCGAGCAGTACTTC. This encodes CASSRNTGLEQYF.

The chain has TRBV7-7 and TRBJ2-5; D not certain. The CDR3 totals 15 residues. The germline V gene encodes CDR1 SSHAT and CDR2 FNYEAQ (reference sequence). The V end lost 4 bases, the J end lost 2 bases, and 14 bases lay between the germline ends. The CDR3, as DNA: TGTGCCAGCAGCTCAGATCCGGAGCCACAAGAGACCCAGTACTTC. It encodes CASSSDPEPQETQYF. The complete variable domain, with remaining parts taken from reference TRBV7-7 and TRBJ2-5, reads GAGVSQSPRYKVTKRGQDVTLRCDPISSHATLYWYQQALGQGPEFLTYFNYEAQPDKSGLPSDRFSAERPEGSISTLTIQRTEQRDSAMYRCASSSDPEPQETQYFGPGTRLLVL.

The chain joins TRBV28 to TRBJ1-6, with TRBD1 as a possible D gene (6 bases). Germline CDR1 MDHEN, CDR2 SYDVKM. V lost 8 bases, J lost 8 bases, and 25 bases lay in between. The CDR3 runs 17 residues. The CDR3 DNA reads as TGTGCCAGCCCACCTGGGGGCTACGGACCTTTCGATTCACCCCTCCACTTT. Its translation is CASPPGGYGPFDSPLHF.

This clone occurred once. V and J are TRBV14 and TRBJ2-7; maybe TRBD2 (7 bases). V dropped 4 bases and J dropped 3 bases, with 22 bases sitting between them. The CDR3 spans 17 residues. Looked up from germline, CDR1 is SGHDN and CDR2 is FVKESK. CDR3 nucleotide sequence: TGTGCCAGCAGCCGGGGGGGGCATTGCGAAATCGGCTACGAGCAGTACTTC. Translated: CASSRGGHCEIGYEQYF. Using reference TRBV14 and TRBJ2-7 for the parts outside the CDR3, the full variable domain is EAGVTQFPSHSVIEKGQTVTLRCDPISGHDNLYWYRRVMGKEIKFLLHFVKESKQDESGMPNNRFLAERTGGTYSTLKVQPAELEDSGVYFCASSRGGHCEIGYEQYFGPGTRLTVT.

The chain links TRBV5-5 to TRBJ2-7; D might be TRBD2 (5 bases). Trimming cost V 1 base and J 7 bases, with 21 bases left between them. The CDR3 length is 16 residues. CDR1 is SGHKS, CDR2 YYEKEE, per germline (reference sequence). CDR3: CASSLRPGRSPGEQYF. CDR3 bases: TGTGCCAGCAGCTTGAGGCCGGGCAGGAGTCCGGGGGAGCAGTACTTC.

The chain employs TRBV14 and TRBJ2-7; no definite D call. CDR3 length: 14 amino acids. Trimming pared 2 bases from V and 2 bases from J, leaving 10 bases between. Germline CDR1 is SGHDN and CDR2 is FVKESK. DNA of the CDR3: TGTGCCAGCAGCCAACAGAGGAACCCCTACGAGCAGTACTTC. It specifies CASSQQRNPYEQYF.

The chain recombines TRBV4-2 with TRBJ2-5, with TRBD2 matching 14 bases. V dropped 3 bases and J dropped 4; count of bases not matched to a gene: 10. Germline V gene lookup returns CDR1 LGHNA and CDR2 YNFKEQ. The CDR3 spans 18 residues. The CDR3 region is CASSQGRLAGGGGETQYF. In nucleotides, the CDR3 is TGTGCCAGCAGCCAGGGTCGACTAGCGGGGGGGGGAGGAGAGACCCAGTACTTC.

This chain connects TRBV25-1 to TRBJ1-1; 7 bases align to TRBD1. Trimming cost V 1 base and J 5 bases; bases outside gene matches: 7. Germline V gene data show CDR1 as MGHDK and CDR2 as SYGVNS. This CDR3 is 15 amino acids long. CDR3 sequence (DNA): TGTGCCAGCAGTGAATGGTCGGGCAGGGGGACTGAAGCTTTCTTT. This gives the protein CASSEWSGRGTEAFF.

The V gene is TRBV5-1, the J gene TRBJ1-6; the match to TRBD1 covers 7 bases. This CDR3 has 17 amino acids. CDR1 is SGHRS, CDR2 YFSETQ, per germline. The V segment lost 1 base and the J segment 3 bases; nucleotides outside the gene matches: 7. The CDR3, as DNA: TGCGCCAGCAGCTTGCAAGGCCGGACAGGCTATAATTCACCCCTCCACTTT. It encodes CASSLQGRTGYNSPLHF.

The rearrangement links TRBV30 to TRBJ1-2, with unresolved D. CDR1 and CDR2 (germline): GTSNPN, SVGIG (reference sequence). The CDR3 totals 12 residues. V shed 0 bases and J shed 6 bases, with 8 bases lying between them. The DNA for the CDR3 is TGTGCCTGGAGTGTACCGGGGAATGGCTACACCTTC. The encoded protein is CAWSVPGNGYTF.